This T cell receptor beta chain was identified in a study of radiotherapy plus CTLA-4 blockade in lung cancer. A note on this clone: The antigen is undetermined.

Deletions cut 4 bases from V and 4 bases from J, with 9 bases between. The CDR3 extends over 12 amino acids. CDR1 is SGHDT, CDR2 YYEEEE, per germline. Whole-study findings and limits: Best predicting response, reportedly, were early blood T cell clone dynamics, with interferon-beta.

This table comes from immunoSEQ multiplex PCR, and its TCRdb copy is limited to in-frame clones, with some not included. The sample comprises roughly 30,000 clones, about 77% of which are singletons, and roughly 24% rests with the top ten. The sequences come from peripheral blood, collected from a patient treated with radiotherapy plus ipilimumab. This sequence joins TRBV5-6 and TRBJ2-7; D unresolved. The TCR was taken from a human donor with non-small cell lung cancer that progressed on radiotherapy plus ipilimumab. In nucleotides, the CDR3 is TGTGCCAGCAGCCTCTCCGGGTACGAGCAGTACTTC. It translates to CASSLSGYEQYF.